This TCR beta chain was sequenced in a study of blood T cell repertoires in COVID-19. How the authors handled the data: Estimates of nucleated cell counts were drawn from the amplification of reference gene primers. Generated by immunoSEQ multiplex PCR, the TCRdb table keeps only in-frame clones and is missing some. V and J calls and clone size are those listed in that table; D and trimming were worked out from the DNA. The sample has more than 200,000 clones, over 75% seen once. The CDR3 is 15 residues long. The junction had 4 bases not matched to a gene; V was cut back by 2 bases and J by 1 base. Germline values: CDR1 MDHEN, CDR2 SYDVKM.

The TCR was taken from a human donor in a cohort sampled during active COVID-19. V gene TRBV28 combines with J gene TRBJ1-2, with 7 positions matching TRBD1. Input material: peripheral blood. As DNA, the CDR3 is TGTGCCAGCAGTTTAGCAGGGGGTATTAACTATGGCTACACCTTC. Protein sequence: CASSLAGGINYGYTF.